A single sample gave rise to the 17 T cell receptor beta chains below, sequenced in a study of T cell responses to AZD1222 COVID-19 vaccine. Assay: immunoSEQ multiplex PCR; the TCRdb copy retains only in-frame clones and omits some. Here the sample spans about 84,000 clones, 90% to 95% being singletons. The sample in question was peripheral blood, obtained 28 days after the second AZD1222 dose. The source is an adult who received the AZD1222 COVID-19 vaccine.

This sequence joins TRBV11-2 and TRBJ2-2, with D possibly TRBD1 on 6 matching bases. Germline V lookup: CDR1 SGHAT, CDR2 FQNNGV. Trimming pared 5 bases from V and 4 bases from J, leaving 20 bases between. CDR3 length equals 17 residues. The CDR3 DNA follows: TGTGCCAGCAGCCCCACGCCACAGGGTGGTAGCACCGGGGAGCTGTTTTTT. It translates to CASSPTPQGGSTGELFF.

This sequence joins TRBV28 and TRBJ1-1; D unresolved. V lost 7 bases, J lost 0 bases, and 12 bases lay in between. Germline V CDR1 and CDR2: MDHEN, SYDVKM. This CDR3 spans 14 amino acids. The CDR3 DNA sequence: TGTGCCAGCACCGAGCAACCACTGAACACTGAAGCTTTCTTT. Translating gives CASTEQPLNTEAFF.

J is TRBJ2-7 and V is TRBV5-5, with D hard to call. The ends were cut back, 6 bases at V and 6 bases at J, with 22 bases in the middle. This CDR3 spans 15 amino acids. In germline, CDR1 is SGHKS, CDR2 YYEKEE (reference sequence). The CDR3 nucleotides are TGTGCCAGCACCGGCCCCCCCGGGTACCTTGGCGAGCAGTACTTC. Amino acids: CASTGPPGYLGEQYF. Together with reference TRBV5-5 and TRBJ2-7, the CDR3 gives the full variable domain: DAGVTQSPTHLIKTRGQQVTLRCSPISGHKSVSWYQQVLGQGPQFIFQYYEKEERGRGNFPDRFSARQFPNYSSELNVNALLLGDSALYLCASTGPPGYLGEQYFGPGTRLTVT.

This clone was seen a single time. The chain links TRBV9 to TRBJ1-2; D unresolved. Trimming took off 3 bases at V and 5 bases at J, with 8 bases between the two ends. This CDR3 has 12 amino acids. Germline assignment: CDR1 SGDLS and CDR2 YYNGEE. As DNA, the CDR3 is TGTGCCAGCAGCGACGTAGGGTATGGCTACACCTTC. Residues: CASSDVGYGYTF.

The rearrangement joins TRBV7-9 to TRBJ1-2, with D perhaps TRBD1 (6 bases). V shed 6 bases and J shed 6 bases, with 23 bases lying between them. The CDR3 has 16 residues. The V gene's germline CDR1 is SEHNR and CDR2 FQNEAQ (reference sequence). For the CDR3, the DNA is TGTGCCAGCAGTCCAGATAGAGACAGGCCGCCCGATGGCTACACCTTC. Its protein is CASSPDRDRPPDGYTF.

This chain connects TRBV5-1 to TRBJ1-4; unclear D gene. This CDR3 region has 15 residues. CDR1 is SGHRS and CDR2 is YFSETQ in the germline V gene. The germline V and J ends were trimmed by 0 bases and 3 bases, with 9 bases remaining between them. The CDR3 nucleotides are TGCGCCAGCAGCTTGGCCCCGGGCCCTAATGAAAAACTGTTTTTT. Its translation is CASSLAPGPNEKLFF.

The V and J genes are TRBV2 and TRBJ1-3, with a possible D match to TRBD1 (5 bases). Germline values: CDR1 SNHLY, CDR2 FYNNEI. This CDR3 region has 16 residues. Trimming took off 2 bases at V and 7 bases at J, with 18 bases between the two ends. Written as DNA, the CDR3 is TGTGCCAGCAGTGAAAGCCAGGGTGGAGTAGGGAACACCATATATTTT. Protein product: CASSESQGGVGNTIYF.

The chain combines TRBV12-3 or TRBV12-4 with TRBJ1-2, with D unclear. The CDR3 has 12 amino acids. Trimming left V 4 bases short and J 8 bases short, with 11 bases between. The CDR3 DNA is TGTGCCAGCAGTTCGACGCTCGTCGGCTACACCTTC. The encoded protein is CASSSTLVGYTF.

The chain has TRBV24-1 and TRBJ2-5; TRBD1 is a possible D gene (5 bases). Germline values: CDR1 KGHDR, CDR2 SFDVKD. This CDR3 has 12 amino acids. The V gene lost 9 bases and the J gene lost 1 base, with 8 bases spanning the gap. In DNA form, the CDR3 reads TGTGCCACCGCGCAGGGCCAAGAGACCCAGTACTTC. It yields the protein CATAQGQETQYF.

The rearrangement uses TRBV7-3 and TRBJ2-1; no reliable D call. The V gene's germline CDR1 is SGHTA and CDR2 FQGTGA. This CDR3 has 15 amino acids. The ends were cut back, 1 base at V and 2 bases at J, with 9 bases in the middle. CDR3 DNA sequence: TGTGCCAGCAGCTTAAAGGGCCTTACCTACAATGAGCAGTTCTTC. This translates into CASSLKGLTYNEQFF.

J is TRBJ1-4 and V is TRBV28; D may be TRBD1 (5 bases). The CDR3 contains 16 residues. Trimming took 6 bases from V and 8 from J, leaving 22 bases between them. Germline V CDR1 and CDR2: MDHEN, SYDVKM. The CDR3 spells CASSSPRGTSGEKLFF. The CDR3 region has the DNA TGTGCCAGCAGCTCCCCGAGAGGGACCTCTGGGGAAAAACTGTTTTTT. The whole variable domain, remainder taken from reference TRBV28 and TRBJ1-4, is DVKVTQSSRYLVKRTGEKVFLECVQDMDHENMFWYRQDPGLGLRLIYFSYDVKMKEKGDIPEGYSVSREKKERFSLILESASTNQTSMYLCASSSPRGTSGEKLFFGSGTQLSVL.

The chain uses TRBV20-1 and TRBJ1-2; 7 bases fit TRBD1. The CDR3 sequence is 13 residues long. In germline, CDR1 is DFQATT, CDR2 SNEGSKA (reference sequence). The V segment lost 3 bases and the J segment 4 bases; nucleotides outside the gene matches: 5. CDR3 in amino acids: CSASIQGGYGYTF. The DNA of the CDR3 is TGCAGTGCTAGTATCCAGGGGGGCTATGGCTACACCTTC.

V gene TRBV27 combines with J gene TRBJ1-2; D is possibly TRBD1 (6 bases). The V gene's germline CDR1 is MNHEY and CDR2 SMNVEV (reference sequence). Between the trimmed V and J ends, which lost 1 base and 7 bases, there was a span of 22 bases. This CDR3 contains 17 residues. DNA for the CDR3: TGTGCCAGCAGTTTATTTGCAGGGGCGGAGGGAAGTGGTGGCTACACCTTC. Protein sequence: CASSLFAGAEGSGGYTF.

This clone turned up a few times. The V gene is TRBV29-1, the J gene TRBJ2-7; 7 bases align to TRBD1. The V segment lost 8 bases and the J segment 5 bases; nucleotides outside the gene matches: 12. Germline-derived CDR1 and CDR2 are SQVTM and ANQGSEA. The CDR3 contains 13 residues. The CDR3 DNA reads TGCAGCCCAGAGGGGGCGCACGGGGACGAGCAGTACTTC. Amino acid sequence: CSPEGAHGDEQYF.

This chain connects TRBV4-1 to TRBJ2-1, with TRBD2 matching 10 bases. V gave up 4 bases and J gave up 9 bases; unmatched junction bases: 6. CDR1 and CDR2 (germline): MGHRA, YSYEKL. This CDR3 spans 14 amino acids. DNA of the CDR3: TGCGCCAGCAGCCGCGAGCGGGAGGGGGCTGAGCAGTTCTTC. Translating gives CASSREREGAEQFF.

The CDR3 bases are TGTGCCAGCAGCCCCGGACCGGGACATTTCTACGAGCAGTACTTC. It translates to CASSPGPGHFYEQYF. V and J are TRBV11-2 and TRBJ2-7; the D gene is possibly TRBD1 (6 bases). CDR1 is SGHAT and CDR2 is FQNNGV in the germline V gene. CDR3 length: 15 residues. V lost 5 bases and J 3 bases, leaving 17 bases between the germline ends. Together with reference TRBV11-2 and TRBJ2-7, the CDR3 gives the full variable domain: EAGVAQSPRYKIIEKRQSVAFWCNPISGHATLYWYQQILGQGPKLLIQFQNNGVVDDSQLPKDRFSAERLKGVDSTLKIQPAKLEDSAVYLCASSPGPGHFYEQYFGPGTRLTVT.

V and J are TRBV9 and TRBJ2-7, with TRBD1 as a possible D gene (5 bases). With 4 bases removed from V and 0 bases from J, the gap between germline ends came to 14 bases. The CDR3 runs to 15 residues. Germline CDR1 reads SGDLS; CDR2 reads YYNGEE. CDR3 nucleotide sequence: TGTGCCAGCAGCCCCGTTGTGGGGCTCTCCTACGAGCAGTACTTC. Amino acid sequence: CASSPVVGLSYEQYF.